This TCR beta chain is from a study of beta chain features in type 1 diabetes listed by TCRdb under 2018. For the wider study: No differences in mean age, gender distribution, total cell number or subset yield were found between patients and healthy donors. Whereas all 30 or so donors provided naive and central memory subsets, regulatory and stem cell-like memory subsets were isolated from just 8 patients and about 8 healthy donors. In the study, TCRB repertoires of sorted circulating CD4+ T cell subsets from recently diagnosed type 1 diabetes patients were compared with those of matched healthy donors. A total of roughly 99,000,000 sorted cells were examined across all samples, and the number of cells per subset was strongly correlated with RNA yield. Results the study describes overall, beyond this receptor: Naive, central memory and regulatory TCRB repertoires appeared more similar among patients than among healthy donors. PCR may preferentially amplify shorter templates, but because patient and control samples were amplified and corrected together, any resulting skew would affect both groups equally. Patients with type 1 diabetes made fewer insertions and deleted more nucleotides at VDJ recombination sites, implying thymic rearrangement abnormalities. In all four CD4+ subsets, TCRB CDR3 length was moderately but significantly shorter in type 1 diabetes patients. Only small numbers of individuals were included in the HLA sub-analyses, which left unresolved whether HLA type had any influence on TCRB rearrangement. Because cDNA rather than genomic DNA was sequenced, highly expressing activated cells could have been over-represented, although no difference in activation and CD3 levels was found between groups.

From each donor, a single peripheral blood sample of about 116 mL on average was drawn into heparinised tubes. A BD FACSAria II and a panel including CD45RO, CCR7, CD25, CD127, CD95 and CD27 were used to sort naive, central memory, regulatory and stem cell-like memory CD4+ T cells. All sorted populations exceeded 95% purity. Right away, PBMCs were isolated by Lymphoprep density gradient centrifugation and were stained directly, with no culture step. Samples were stained and sorted in pairs, with one healthy donor and one patient per experiment, so that batch effects were minimized. The CDR3, from cysteine to phenylalanine, totals 14 residues. Here the CDR3 DNA is all that survives: 42 bases in frame from base 1. CDR1 SGHVS and CDR2 FQNEAQ are derived from the germline V gene. Trimming costs V 5 bases and J 1 base, and their ends lie 11 bases apart. The High Capacity cDNA Reverse Transcription Kit was used to reverse transcribe all of the isolated RNA, meaning that expressed TCRB transcripts were what got sequenced. Naive, central memory and regulatory T cell samples underwent deep immunoSEQ sequencing, averaging about 3.57 million total reads per sample. Sorted cells were lysed in RLT buffer, and RNA was extracted using DNase-treated RNeasy Micro or Mini kits according to cell number. Each cell subset was processed separately to prevent cross-contamination, with patient and healthy donor samples processed together. The immunoSEQ multiplex PCR was used to amplify TCRB sequences from cDNA, yielding 87-bp fragments that span the CDR3 region. Sequencing of the amplicons was performed on the Illumina HiSeq platform. Turning to the authors' computational methods: Synthetic template baselines were used to correct PCR bias computationally, reads within Hamming distance 2 were collapsed together, and singletons that could not be merged were discarded. Reads were aligned to IMGT to assign V, D and J genes, CDR3 length, and insertions or deletions at six rearrangement sites. Within each subset, clonotype counts were normalized to sorted cell number, after which true diversity and Gini coefficients were computed with the tcR R package. The overlap coefficient, calculated on TCRB nucleotide sequences, was used to measure repertoire sharing. Out-of-frame TCRB sequences from naive cells were analyzed to stand in for the pre-selection repertoire. Sourced from immuneACCESS, this table was stored by TCRdb with only in-frame sequences that have V and J called. A share of the clones is absent; for the studies checked, an unresolved V gene accounts for under half, and the remainder has no known explanation. The V and J calls and clone size were taken over from that table, and D and trimming were inferred from the DNA. This sample holds hundreds of thousands of clones; around 65% were observed only once. The biggest ten clones account for 0.053% of the sample.

About this clone: What this receptor recognizes is not known. No quality values exist for individual bases; no much larger clone is one base distant.

Sequences were obtained from naive CD4+ T cells from blood. Per the publication, the cell subset or site label means: true naive CD4+ T cells. The chain couples TRBV7-8 to TRBJ2-5; the D region is possibly TRBD1 or TRBD2, each matching across 5 bases. The clonotype originates from a man aged 30 to 39 in good health. The nucleotide sequence reads TGTGCCAGCAGCCCGGGACGTTTCCAAGAGACCCAGTACTTC. It encodes CASSPGRFQETQYF.